This TCR beta chain was sequenced for a study of cytomegalovirus exposure and HLA in healthy donors. In the case of this clone: Antigen: not known.

General observations from the study: In a later analysis, TCR beta V- and J-gene trimming was associated with a missense DCLRE1C variant. A previous analysis found most TCR beta V segments productive roughly 87% or roughly 30% of the time.

Researchers ran the PCR with 60 Vbeta and 13 Jbeta primers. TCRdb's table, derived via immunoSEQ multiplex PCR, lists solely in-frame clones and lacks some. This table holds 150,000 to 200,000 clones, approximately 72% found once. This CDR3 has 13 amino acids. V was shortened by 4 bases and J by 4 bases, with 11 bases between the two germline ends. CDR1 is SGHRS and CDR2 is YFSETQ in the germline V gene. The TCR comes from a female donor in good health and CMV-seronegative. The source material was PBMCs. The V call is TRBV5-1, the J call TRBJ1-2, with D uncertain. The CDR3 bases are TGCGCCAGCAGCCCCGCGGGGATCTATGGCTACACCTTC. It is translated as CASSPAGIYGYTF. Complete variable domain (other parts from reference TRBV5-1 and TRBJ1-2): KAGVTQTPRYLIKTRGQQVTLSCSPISGHRSVSWYQQTPGQGLQFLFEYFSETQRNKGNFPGRFSGRQFSNSRSEMNVSTLELGDSALYLCASSPAGIYGYTFGSGTRLTVV.